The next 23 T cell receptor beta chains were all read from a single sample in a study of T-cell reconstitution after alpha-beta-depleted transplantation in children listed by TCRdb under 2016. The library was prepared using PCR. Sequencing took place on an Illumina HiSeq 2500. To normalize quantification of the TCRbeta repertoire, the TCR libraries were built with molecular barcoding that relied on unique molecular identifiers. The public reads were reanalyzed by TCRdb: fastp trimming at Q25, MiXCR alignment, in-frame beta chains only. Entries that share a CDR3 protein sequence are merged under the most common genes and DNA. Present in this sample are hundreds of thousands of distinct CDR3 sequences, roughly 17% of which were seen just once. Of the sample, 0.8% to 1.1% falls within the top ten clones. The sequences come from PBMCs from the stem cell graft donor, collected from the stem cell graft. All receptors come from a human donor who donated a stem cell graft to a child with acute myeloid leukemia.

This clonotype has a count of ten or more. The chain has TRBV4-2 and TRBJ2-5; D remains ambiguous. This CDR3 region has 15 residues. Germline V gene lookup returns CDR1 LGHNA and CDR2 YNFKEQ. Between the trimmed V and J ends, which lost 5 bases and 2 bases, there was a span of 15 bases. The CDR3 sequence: CASSVNEALQETQYF. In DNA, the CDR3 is TGTGCCAGCAGCGTCAACGAGGCCCTACAAGAGACCCAGTACTTC.

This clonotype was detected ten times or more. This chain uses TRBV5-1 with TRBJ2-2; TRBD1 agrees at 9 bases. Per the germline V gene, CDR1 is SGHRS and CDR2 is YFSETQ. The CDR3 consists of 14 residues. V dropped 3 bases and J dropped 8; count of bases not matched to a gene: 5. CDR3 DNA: TGCGCCAGCAGCTCAGGACAGGGGACAGGGGAGCTGTTTTTT. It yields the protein CASSSGQGTGELFF.

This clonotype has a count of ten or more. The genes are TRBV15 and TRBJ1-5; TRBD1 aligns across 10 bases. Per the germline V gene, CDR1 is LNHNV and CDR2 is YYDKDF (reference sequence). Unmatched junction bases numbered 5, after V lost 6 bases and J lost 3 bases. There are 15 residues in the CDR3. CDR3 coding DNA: TGTGCCACCAGTACCGGGACAGGGGACAATCAGCCCCAGCATTTT. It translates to CATSTGTGDNQPQHF.

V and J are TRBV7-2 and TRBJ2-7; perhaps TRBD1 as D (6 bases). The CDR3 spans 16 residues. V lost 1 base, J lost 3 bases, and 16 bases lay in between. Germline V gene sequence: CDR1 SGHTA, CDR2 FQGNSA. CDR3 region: CASSLVPGQGNYEQYF. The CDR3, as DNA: TGTGCCAGCAGCTTAGTCCCCGGGCAGGGGAACTACGAGCAGTACTTC.

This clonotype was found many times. CDR3 nucleotides: TGCAGCGTTGGTGATGACAGGGAACAGCCCCAGCATTTT. Its protein is CSVGDDREQPQHF. The V call is TRBV29-1, the J call TRBJ1-5; 7 nucleotides agree with TRBD1. V lost 4 bases to trimming and J lost 7 bases; unmatched junction nucleotides: 7. Germline loops: CDR1 SQVTM, CDR2 ANQGSEA. This CDR3 spans 13 amino acids.

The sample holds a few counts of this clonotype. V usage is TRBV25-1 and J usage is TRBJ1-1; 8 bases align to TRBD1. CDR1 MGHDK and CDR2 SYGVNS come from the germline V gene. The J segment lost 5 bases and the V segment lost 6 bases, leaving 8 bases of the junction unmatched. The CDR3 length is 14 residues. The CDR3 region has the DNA TGTGCCAGCAGATTGCAGGGGGCGGGAACTGAAGCTTTCTTT. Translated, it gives CASRLQGAGTEAFF.

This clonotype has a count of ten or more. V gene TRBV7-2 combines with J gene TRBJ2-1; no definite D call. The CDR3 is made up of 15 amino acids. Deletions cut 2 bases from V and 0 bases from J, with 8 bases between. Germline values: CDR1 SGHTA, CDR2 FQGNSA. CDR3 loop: CASSLSSVSYNEQFF. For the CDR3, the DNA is TGTGCCAGCAGCTTATCGTCCGTCTCCTACAATGAGCAGTTCTTC.

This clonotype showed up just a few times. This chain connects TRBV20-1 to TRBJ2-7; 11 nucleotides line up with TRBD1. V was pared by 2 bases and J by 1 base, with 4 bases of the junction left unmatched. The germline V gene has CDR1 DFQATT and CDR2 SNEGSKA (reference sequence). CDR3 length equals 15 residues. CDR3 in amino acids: CSARPGTGGSYEQYF. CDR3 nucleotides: TGCAGTGCTAGACCCGGGACAGGGGGTTCCTACGAGCAGTACTTC.

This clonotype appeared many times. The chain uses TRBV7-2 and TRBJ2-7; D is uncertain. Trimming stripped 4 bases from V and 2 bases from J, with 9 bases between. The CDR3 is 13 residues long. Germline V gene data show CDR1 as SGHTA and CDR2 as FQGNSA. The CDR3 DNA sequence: TGTGCCAGCAGCTGGACCTTCGCCTACGAGCAGTACTTC. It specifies CASSWTFAYEQYF. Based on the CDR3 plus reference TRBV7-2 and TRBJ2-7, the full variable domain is GAGVSQSPSNKVTEKGKDVELRCDPISGHTALYWYRQSLGQGLEFLIYFQGNSAPDKSGLPSDRFSAERTGGSVSTLTIQRTQQEDSAVYLCASSWTFAYEQYFGPGTRLTVT.

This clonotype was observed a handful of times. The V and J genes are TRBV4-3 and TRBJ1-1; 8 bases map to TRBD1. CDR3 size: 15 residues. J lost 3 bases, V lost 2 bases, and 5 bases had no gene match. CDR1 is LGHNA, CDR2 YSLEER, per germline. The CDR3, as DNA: TGCGCCAGCAGCCAATGGACAGGGCGGGACACTGAAGCTTTCTTT. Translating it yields CASSQWTGRDTEAFF.

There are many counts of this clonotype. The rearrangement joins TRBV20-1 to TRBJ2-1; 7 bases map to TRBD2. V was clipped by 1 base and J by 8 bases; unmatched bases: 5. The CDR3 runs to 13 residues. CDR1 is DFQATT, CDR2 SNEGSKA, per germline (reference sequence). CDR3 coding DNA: TGCAGTGCTAGAGCCTGGGAGGGAGATGAGCAGTTCTTC. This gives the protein CSARAWEGDEQFF.

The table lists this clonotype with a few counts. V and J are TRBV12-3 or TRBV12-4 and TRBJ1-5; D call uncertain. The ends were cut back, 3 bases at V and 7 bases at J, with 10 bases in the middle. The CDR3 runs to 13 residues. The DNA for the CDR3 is TGTGCCAGCAGTTTCGAAAAATCGCAGCCCCAGCATTTT. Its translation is CASSFEKSQPQHF.

CDR3 residues: CASSLGTVSVGELFF. The CDR3 nucleotides are TGCGCCAGCAGCTTGGGGACGGTCTCTGTCGGGGAGCTGTTTTTT. V usage is TRBV5-1 and J usage is TRBJ2-2; D is ambiguous. Trimming cost V 0 bases and J 7 bases, with 13 bases left between them. CDR1 and CDR2 from the germline V gene are SGHRS and YFSETQ. The CDR3 has 15 residues. Full variable domain (remainder filled in from reference TRBV5-1 and TRBJ2-2): KAGVTQTPRYLIKTRGQQVTLSCSPISGHRSVSWYQQTPGQGLQFLFEYFSETQRNKGNFPGRFSGRQFSNSRSEMNVSTLELGDSALYLCASSLGTVSVGELFFGEGSRLTVL.

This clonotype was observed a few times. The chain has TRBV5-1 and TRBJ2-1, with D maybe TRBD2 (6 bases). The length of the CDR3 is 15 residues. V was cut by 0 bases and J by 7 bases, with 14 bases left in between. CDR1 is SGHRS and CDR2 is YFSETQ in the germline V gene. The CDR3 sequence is CASSLDIRRGNEQFF. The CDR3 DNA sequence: TGCGCCAGCAGCTTGGATATTCGGCGGGGTAATGAGCAGTTCTTC.

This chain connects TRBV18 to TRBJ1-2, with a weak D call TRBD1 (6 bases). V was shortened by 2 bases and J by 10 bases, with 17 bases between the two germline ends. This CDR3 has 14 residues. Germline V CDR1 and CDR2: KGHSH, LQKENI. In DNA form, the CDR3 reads TGTGCCAGCTCACCAAAGGGGGACGGCGGCGACTACACCTTC. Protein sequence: CASSPKGDGGDYTF.

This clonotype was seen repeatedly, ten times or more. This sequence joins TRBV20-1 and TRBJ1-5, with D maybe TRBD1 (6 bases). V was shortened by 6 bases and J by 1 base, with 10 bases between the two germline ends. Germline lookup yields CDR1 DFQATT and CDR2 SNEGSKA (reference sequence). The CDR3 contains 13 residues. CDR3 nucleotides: TGCAGTGCGAACAGGGTGAGCAATCAGCCCCAGCATTTT. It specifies CSANRVSNQPQHF.

The CDR3 DNA sequence: TGTGCCAGCAGCTTATCCCGGGAAAATCAGCCCCAGCATTTT. This translates into CASSLSRENQPQHF. The chain combines TRBV7-2 with TRBJ1-5; D call uncertain. CDR1 SGHTA and CDR2 FQGNSA come from the germline V gene. Trimming removed 2 bases at V and 4 bases at J, with 9 bases between. This CDR3 spans 14 amino acids.

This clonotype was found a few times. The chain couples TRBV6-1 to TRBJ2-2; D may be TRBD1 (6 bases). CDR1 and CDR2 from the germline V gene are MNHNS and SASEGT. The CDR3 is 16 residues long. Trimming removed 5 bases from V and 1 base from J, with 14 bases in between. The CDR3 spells CASSPQGNVNTGELFF. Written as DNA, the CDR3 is TGTGCCAGCAGTCCACAGGGTAACGTGAACACCGGGGAGCTGTTTTTT.

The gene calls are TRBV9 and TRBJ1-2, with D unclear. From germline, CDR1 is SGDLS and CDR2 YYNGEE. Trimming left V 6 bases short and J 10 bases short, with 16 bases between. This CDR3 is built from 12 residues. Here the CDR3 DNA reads TGTGCCAGCACCGGGCCACCCCGGGACTACACCTTC. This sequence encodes CASTGPPRDYTF.

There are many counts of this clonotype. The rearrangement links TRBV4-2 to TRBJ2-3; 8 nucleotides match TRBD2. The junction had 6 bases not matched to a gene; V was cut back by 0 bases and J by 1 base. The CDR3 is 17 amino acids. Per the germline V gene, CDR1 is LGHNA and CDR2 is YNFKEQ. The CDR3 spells CASSQERTAGGTDTQYF. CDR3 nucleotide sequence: TGTGCCAGCAGCCAAGAGAGGACAGCGGGGGGCACAGATACGCAGTATTTT.

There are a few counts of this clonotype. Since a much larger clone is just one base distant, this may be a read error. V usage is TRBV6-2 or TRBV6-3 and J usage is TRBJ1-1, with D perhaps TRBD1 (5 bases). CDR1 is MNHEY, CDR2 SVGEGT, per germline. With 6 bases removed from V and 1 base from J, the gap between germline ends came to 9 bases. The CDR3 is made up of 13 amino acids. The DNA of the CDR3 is TGTGCCAGCAGACGACAGAAGAACACTGAAGCTTTCTTT. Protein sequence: CASRRQKNTEAFF.

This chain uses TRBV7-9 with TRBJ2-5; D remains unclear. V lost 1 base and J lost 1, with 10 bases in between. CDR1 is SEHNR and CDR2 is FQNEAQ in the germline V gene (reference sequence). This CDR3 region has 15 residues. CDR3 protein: CASSLDVALQETQYF. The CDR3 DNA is TGTGCCAGCAGCTTAGATGTGGCACTCCAAGAGACCCAGTACTTC.

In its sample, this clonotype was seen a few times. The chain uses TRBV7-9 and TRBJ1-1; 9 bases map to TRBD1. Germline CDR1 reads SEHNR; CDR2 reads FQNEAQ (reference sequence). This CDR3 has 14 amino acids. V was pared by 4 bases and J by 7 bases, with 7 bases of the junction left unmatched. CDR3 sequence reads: CASSSRDRVIEAFF. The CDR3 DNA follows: TGTGCCAGCAGCTCCCGGGACAGGGTAATTGAAGCTTTCTTT.